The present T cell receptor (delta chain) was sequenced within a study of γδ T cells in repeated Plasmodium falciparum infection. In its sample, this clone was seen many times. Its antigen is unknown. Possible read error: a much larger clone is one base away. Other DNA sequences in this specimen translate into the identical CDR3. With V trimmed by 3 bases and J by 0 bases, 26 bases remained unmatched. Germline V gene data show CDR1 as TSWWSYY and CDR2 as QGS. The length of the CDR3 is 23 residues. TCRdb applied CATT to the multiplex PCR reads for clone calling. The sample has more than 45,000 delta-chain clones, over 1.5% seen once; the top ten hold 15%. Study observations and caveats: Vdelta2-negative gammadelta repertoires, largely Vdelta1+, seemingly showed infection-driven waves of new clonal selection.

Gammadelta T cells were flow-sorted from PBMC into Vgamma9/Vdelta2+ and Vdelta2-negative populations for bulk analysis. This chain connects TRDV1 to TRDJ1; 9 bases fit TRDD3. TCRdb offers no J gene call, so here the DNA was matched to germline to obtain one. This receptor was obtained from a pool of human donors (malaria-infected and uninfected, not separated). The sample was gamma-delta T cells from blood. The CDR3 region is CALGDPLGPTKSTGGLNTDKLIF. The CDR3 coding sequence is TGTGCTCTTGGGGATCCGTTGGGTCCTACGAAATCTACTGGGGGACTAAACACCGATAAACTCATCTTT.